Presented here are 27 T cell receptor beta chains from one specimen sequenced in a study of cytomegalovirus exposure and HLA in healthy donors. PCR employed 60 Vbeta and 13 Jbeta primers. TCRdb's table, derived via immunoSEQ multiplex PCR, lists solely in-frame clones and lacks some. Here the sample spans over 100,000 clones, 79% being singletons. Sequencing was carried out using PBMCs. The receptor source for this set is a woman aged 18-29 years in good health and CMV-seropositive.

This sequence joins TRBV21-1 and TRBJ2-7; the tabulated D call, TRBD2, remains unverified against the DNA. TRBV21-1 is given as a pseudogene. The CDR3 contains 17 residues. The CDR3 here is CASSTSGTSGRTYEQYF. The CDR3 DNA sequence: TGTGCCAGCAGCACCTCCGGGACTAGCGGGAGGACCTACGAGCAGTACTTC.

This sequence joins TRBV5-1 and TRBJ1-1; D may be TRBD1 (5 bases). CDR1 is SGHRS, CDR2 YFSETQ, per germline. Deletions cut 0 bases from V and 1 base from J, with 7 bases between. There are 14 residues in the CDR3. CDR3 bases: TGCGCCAGCAGCTTGGGGAGGGGGAACACTGAAGCTTTCTTT. As protein: CASSLGRGNTEAFF.

This chain links TRBV2 with TRBJ2-7, with TRBD1 as a possible D gene (6 bases). Germline CDR1 SNHLY, CDR2 FYNNEI. The V and J ends lost 8 bases and 3 bases respectively, with 17 bases between them. The length of the CDR3 is 14 residues. CDR3 sequence (DNA): TGTGCCAGCCGGGGAAGCTCGGGACACTACGAGCAGTACTTC. Translating gives CASRGSSGHYEQYF.

In this sample, this clone turned up once. V and J are TRBV30 and TRBJ2-7; TRBD2 matches at 8 bases. The CDR3 is made up of 14 amino acids. Trimming removed 3 bases from V and 0 bases from J; junction bases left unmatched: 4. CDR1 is GTSNPN, CDR2 SVGIG, per germline (reference sequence). The DNA for the CDR3 is TGTGCCTGGAGCAAGGCGGGAGGCTCCTACGAGCAGTACTTC. Its protein product is CAWSKAGGSYEQYF. The variable domain in full, completed from reference TRBV30 and TRBJ2-7, reads SQTIHQWPATLVQPVGSPLSLECTVEGTSNPNLYWYRQAAGRGLQLLFYSVGIGQISSEVPQNLSASRPQDRQFILSSKKLLLSDSGFYLCAWSKAGGSYEQYFGPGTRLTVT.

V gene TRBV28 combines with J gene TRBJ2-1, with 12 bases identical to TRBD2. The CDR3 loop spans 15 amino acids. V trimming: 3 bases; J trimming: 8 bases; junction bases outside the gene matches: 5. Germline V CDR1 and CDR2: MDHEN, SYDVKM. This CDR3 is CASSFSSGRAHEQFF. The CDR3 DNA reads TGTGCCAGCAGTTTCTCTAGCGGGAGGGCCCATGAGCAGTTCTTC.

The chain joins TRBV7-8 to TRBJ2-1; possibly TRBD2 for D (6 bases). Germline V gene lookup returns CDR1 SGHVS and CDR2 FQNEAQ. This CDR3 region has 12 residues. V was clipped by 5 bases and J by 5 bases, with 7 bases between them. DNA for the CDR3: TGTGCCAGCAGCGGAGGGGACAATGAGCAGTTCTTC. It yields the protein CASSGGDNEQFF.

The chain combines TRBV10-3 with TRBJ2-3, with a possible D match to TRBD2 (7 bases). V was trimmed by 4 bases and J by 0 bases, leaving 17 bases between them. This CDR3 is built from 17 residues. In germline, CDR1 is ENHRY, CDR2 SYGVKD. The CDR3 loop is CAISGGQTSTSTDTQYF. The CDR3 DNA reads TGTGCCATCAGTGGCGGACAGACTAGCACTAGCACAGATACGCAGTATTTT.

This rearrangement joins TRBV7-9 to TRBJ2-1; tentative D call: TRBD2 (5 bases). The CDR3 is 14 residues long. Per germline, CDR1 SEHNR and CDR2 FQNEAQ (reference sequence). V lost 3 bases and J lost 9, with 15 bases in between. The CDR3 spells CASSFPTWAGEQFF. DNA for the CDR3: TGTGCCAGCAGCTTCCCGACCTGGGCGGGTGAGCAGTTCTTC.

This chain joins TRBV4-2 and TRBJ2-7; 7 bases are a match to TRBD1. V dropped 0 bases and J dropped 4; count of bases not matched to a gene: 9. CDR1 is LGHNA, CDR2 YNFKEQ, per germline. The CDR3 runs 16 residues. CDR3 region: CASSQDKGASAYEQYF. CDR3 nucleotides: TGTGCCAGCAGCCAAGACAAGGGGGCCTCGGCGTACGAGCAGTACTTC.

CDR3 region: CATRVSGANVLTF. CDR3 bases: TGTGCCACCCGGGTCTCTGGGGCCAACGTCCTGACTTTC. V gene TRBV30 combines with J gene TRBJ2-6, with D unresolved. The V gene lost 8 bases and the J gene lost 0 bases, with 8 bases spanning the gap. The CDR3 loop spans 13 amino acids. Germline V CDR1 and CDR2: GTSNPN, SVGIG (reference sequence).

V is TRBV28 and J is TRBJ2-7; 10 bases are shared with TRBD1. Germline V gene lookup returns CDR1 MDHEN and CDR2 SYDVKM. This CDR3 spans 13 amino acids. The J segment lost 0 bases and the V segment lost 10 bases, leaving 3 bases of the junction unmatched. The CDR3 sequence is CATRTGGSYEQYF. The CDR3 DNA reads TGTGCCACCCGGACAGGGGGCTCCTACGAGCAGTACTTC.

This clone was observed a single time. The chain combines TRBV2 with TRBJ2-3; 15 nucleotides agree with TRBD2. The CDR3 runs to 18 residues. Germline loops: CDR1 SNHLY, CDR2 FYNNEI. V lost 5 bases to trimming and J lost 6 bases; unmatched junction nucleotides: 12. CDR3 in amino acids: CASSQGLAGGWDQDTQYF. CDR3 DNA sequence: TGTGCCAGCAGTCAGGGACTAGCGGGAGGATGGGATCAGGATACGCAGTATTTT. Using reference TRBV2 and TRBJ2-3 for the parts outside the CDR3, the full variable domain is EPEVTQTPSHQVTQMGQEVILRCVPISNHLYFYWYRQILGQKVEFLVSFYNNEISEKSEIFDDQFSVERPDGSNFTLKIRSTKLEDSAMYFCASSQGLAGGWDQDTQYFGPGTRLTVL.

This chain connects TRBV4-2 to TRBJ2-3, with TRBD1 matching 8 bases. The length of the CDR3 is 18 residues. Trimming took 0 bases from V and 1 from J; bases not matched to a gene: 9. CDR1 LGHNA and CDR2 YNFKEQ come from the germline V gene. The CDR3 DNA reads as TGTGCCAGCAGCCAAGATGCCTCGACAGGGGTGGGCACAGATACGCAGTATTTT. Amino acids: CASSQDASTGVGTDTQYF.

The chain has TRBV6-5 and TRBJ2-7; perhaps TRBD1 as D (5 bases). Germline V gene lookup returns CDR1 MNHEY and CDR2 SVGAGI. The CDR3 spans 13 residues. V dropped 2 bases and J dropped 3 bases, with 8 bases sitting between them. For the CDR3, the DNA is TGTGCCAGCAGTTACCAGGGTTACTACGAGCAGTACTTC. It yields the protein CASSYQGYYEQYF.

V usage is TRBV5-1 and J usage is TRBJ2-3; no clear D gene. CDR3 size: 15 residues. V lost 4 bases and J 4 bases, leaving 16 bases between the germline ends. From germline, CDR1 is SGHRS and CDR2 YFSETQ. DNA of the CDR3: TGCGCCAGCAGCACCATGAGGTCCTATGCAGATACGCAGTATTTT. This encodes CASSTMRSYADTQYF.

V is TRBV5-6 and J is TRBJ2-7; tentative D call: TRBD2 (6 bases). Trimming took 2 bases from V and 5 from J, leaving 14 bases between them. Germline-derived CDR1 and CDR2 are SGHDT and YYEEEE. This CDR3 has 14 amino acids. CDR3 DNA: TGTGCCAGCAGCTTCTCTACTAGCTCTAACGAGCAGTACTTC. Translated, it gives CASSFSTSSNEQYF.

This clone has just a few counts. The CDR3 loop is CASSDTAAASGETNTGELFF. The CDR3 DNA reads as TGTGCCAGCAGCGATACCGCGGCAGCTAGCGGTGAGACGAACACCGGGGAGCTGTTTTTT. The V call is TRBV4-2, the J call TRBJ2-2; 7 nucleotides line up with TRBD2. Germline values: CDR1 LGHNA, CDR2 YNFKEQ. Losses at the gene ends were 5 bases for V and 0 bases for J; bases not matched to a gene: 18. The CDR3 length is 20 residues.

This clone turned up a few times. The chain uses TRBV6-4 and TRBJ2-1; no definite D call. V dropped 4 bases and J dropped 5 bases, with 12 bases sitting between them. The CDR3 is 14 amino acids. Germline V gives CDR1 MRHNA, CDR2 SNTAGT. This CDR3 is CASSVAYYDNEQFF. The CDR3, as DNA: TGTGCCAGCAGTGTAGCCTACTACGACAATGAGCAGTTCTTC.

This chain links TRBV7-9 with TRBJ2-1, with D tentatively TRBD2 (6 bases). The CDR3 runs to 16 residues. In germline, CDR1 is SEHNR, CDR2 FQNEAQ (reference sequence). The V gene lost 7 bases and the J gene lost 7 bases, with 23 bases spanning the gap. The CDR3 DNA reads TGTGCCAGCAACGGAATGCCCGGGGCGGGGATAAATGAGCAGTTCTTC. Protein: CASNGMPGAGINEQFF.

The rearrangement joins TRBV6-1 to TRBJ1-5; D unclear. The CDR3 has 13 residues. Trimming took off 4 bases at V and 3 bases at J, with 7 bases between the two ends. Germline lookup yields CDR1 MNHNS and CDR2 SASEGT. The CDR3 coding sequence is TGTGCCAGCAGTGGAGAACCCAATCAGCCCCAGCATTTT. Translated: CASSGEPNQPQHF.

The J gene is TRBJ2-7, the V gene TRBV9; 10 bases match TRBD2. Germline V lookup: CDR1 SGDLS, CDR2 YYNGEE. V dropped 3 bases and J dropped 5; count of bases not matched to a gene: 8. The CDR3 is 15 residues long. The CDR3 nucleotides are TGTGCCAGCAGCGCCACCCTAGCGGGAGAAAACGAGCAGTACTTC. Translation: CASSATLAGENEQYF.

V usage is TRBV7-3 and J usage is TRBJ2-2; TRBD2 aligns across 8 bases. This CDR3 contains 15 residues. Germline CDR1 reads SGHTA; CDR2 reads FQGTGA. Trimming removed 5 bases from V and 3 bases from J; junction bases left unmatched: 5. The CDR3 reads CASSQSGSHTGELFF. The CDR3, as DNA: TGTGCCAGCAGCCAAAGCGGGAGTCACACCGGGGAGCTGTTTTTT.

The chain employs TRBV2 and TRBJ1-1, with D unresolved. Germline CDR1 reads SNHLY; CDR2 reads FYNNEI. The CDR3 has 15 residues. V lost 1 base to trimming and J lost 0 bases, with 9 bases between them. CDR3 sequence (DNA): TGTGCCAGCAGTGAAGGGCTGCCATTGAACACTGAAGCTTTCTTT. Protein: CASSEGLPLNTEAFF.

The CDR3 bases are TGTGCCAGCAGCGTACTCCCGGGATGGGATACAGAGGATACGCAGTATTTT. As protein: CASSVLPGWDTEDTQYF. J is TRBJ2-3 and V is TRBV9, with D perhaps TRBD2 (5 bases). From germline, CDR1 is SGDLS and CDR2 YYNGEE. With 1 base removed from V and 6 bases from J, the gap between germline ends came to 21 bases. The length of the CDR3 is 17 residues.

This sequence joins TRBV7-9 and TRBJ2-6, with 12 bases fitting TRBD1. Germline lookup yields CDR1 SEHNR and CDR2 FQNEAQ (reference sequence). This CDR3 contains 17 residues. Trimming cost V 5 bases and J 12 bases; bases outside gene matches: 14. CDR3 sequence reads: CASSPRVGQGARCVLTF. The CDR3 DNA reads as TGTGCCAGCAGCCCTCGGGTGGGACAGGGGGCGCGGTGCGTCCTGACTTTC.

The chain couples TRBV29-1 to TRBJ2-1; D unresolved. Trimming removed 6 bases at V and 8 bases at J, with 14 bases between. This CDR3 comprises 12 residues. The V gene's germline CDR1 is SQVTM and CDR2 ANQGSEA. CDR3 residues: CSVVEFRHEQFF. As DNA, the CDR3 is TGCAGCGTCGTGGAGTTTCGACATGAGCAGTTCTTC.

V and J are TRBV30 and TRBJ2-1; 11 bases match TRBD1. CDR1 is GTSNPN and CDR2 is SVGIG in the germline V gene (reference sequence). The CDR3 loop spans 12 amino acids. The trim removed 4 bases at V and 14 bases at J, leaving 7 bases unmatched. This CDR3 is CAWNLGQGAKFF. The CDR3 DNA reads as TGTGCCTGGAACCTCGGACAGGGGGCCAAGTTCTTC.